This entry lists 30 T cell receptor beta chains sequenced from one sample in a study of T-cell memory formation after mild COVID-19. TCRdb re-analysed the 5' RACE reads in MiXCR, keeping a single row per CDR3 protein. The profile shows roughly 400,000 distinct CDR3 sequences, approximately 24% of them singletons. Sequences were obtained from PBMCs or a T cell subset sorted from them (not recorded which). All receptors derive from an adult woman who had mild COVID-19 (a few samples of this study predate the infection). Cell type and time point are not known.

CDR3 in DNA: TGTGCCAGCTTTCCTGCCGGGGTCGTCACTGAAGCTTTCTTT. Amino acid sequence: CASFPAGVVTEAFF. The gene calls are TRBV6-2 or TRBV6-3 and TRBJ1-1, with D unresolved. CDR3 length: 14 residues. Germline-derived CDR1 and CDR2 are MNHEY and SVGEGT. Trimming took off 8 bases at V and 4 bases at J, with 17 bases between the two ends.

This clonotype was seen a few times. V and J are TRBV7-8 and TRBJ2-7; unclear D gene. This CDR3 comprises 12 residues. CDR1 SGHVS and CDR2 FQNEAQ come from the germline V gene. The V end was cut by 8 bases, the J end by 2 bases, with 10 bases between. CDR3 in DNA: TGTGCCAGCGGTGCCGCCACCTACGAGCAGTACTTC. It specifies CASGAATYEQYF.

The rearrangement joins TRBV3-1 to TRBJ2-1; TRBD2 might be the D (5 bases). Germline-derived CDR1 and CDR2 are LGHDT and YNNKEL (reference sequence). This CDR3 has 13 residues. V was shortened by 5 bases and J by 8 bases, with 13 bases between the two germline ends. The CDR3 sequence: CASSLDYLDEQFF. The CDR3 nucleotides read TGTGCCAGCAGCTTAGACTACCTCGATGAGCAGTTCTTC.

The V gene is TRBV20-1, the J gene TRBJ1-6; the D gene is possibly TRBD1 (5 bases). V was shortened by 1 base and J by 7 bases, with 11 bases between the two germline ends. Germline V gene data show CDR1 as DFQATT and CDR2 as SNEGSKA (reference sequence). CDR3 length: 14 amino acids. The DNA for the CDR3 is TGCAGTGCTAGAGCGGGGACGAGGAATTCACCCCTCCACTTT. It codes for CSARAGTRNSPLHF.

The V and J genes are TRBV29-1 and TRBJ1-2; possible D gene TRBD1, 5 bases. The germline CDR1 and CDR2 sequences are SQVTM and ANQGSEA. This CDR3 comprises 12 residues. Trimming took 6 bases from V and 3 from J, leaving 11 bases between them. The CDR3 is CSVEGTDYGYTF. DNA for the CDR3: TGCAGCGTAGAGGGGACGGACTATGGCTACACCTTC. The full variable domain, in which reference TRBV29-1 and TRBJ1-2 provide the parts outside the CDR3, is SAVISQKPSRDICQRGTSLTIQCQVDSQVTMMFWYRQQPGQSLTLIATANQGSEATYESGFVIDKFPISRPNLTFSTLTVSNMSPEDSSIYLCSVEGTDYGYTFGSGTRLTVV.

The J gene is TRBJ2-2, the V gene TRBV29-1; D perhaps matches TRBD1 (5 bases). V shed 6 bases and J shed 2 bases, with 13 bases lying between them. The CDR3 covers 14 residues. Per the germline V gene, CDR1 is SQVTM and CDR2 is ANQGSEA. The CDR3 region is CSVTKGANTGELFF. The CDR3 DNA reads TGCAGCGTCACGAAAGGGGCCAACACCGGGGAGCTGTTTTTT.

This clonotype was counted a few times. The chain is built from TRBV5-1 and TRBJ1-5; perhaps TRBD1 as D (6 bases). Germline V gene lookup returns CDR1 SGHRS and CDR2 YFSETQ. The CDR3 runs 15 residues. V gave up 4 bases and J gave up 5 bases, with 16 bases separating them. The CDR3: CASSPISGAYQPQHF. In DNA form, the CDR3 reads TGCGCCAGCAGCCCTATATCGGGGGCCTATCAGCCCCAGCATTTT.

The table lists this clonotype with a few counts. This chain links TRBV4-2 with TRBJ2-3; TRBD2 matches 8 bases. V shed 4 bases, J shed 2 bases, and the junction held 5 bases outside the gene matches. Germline V lookup: CDR1 LGHNA, CDR2 YNFKEQ. This CDR3 has 15 amino acids. The CDR3 here is CASSRQREPTDTQYF. In nucleotides, the CDR3 is TGTGCCAGCAGCCGGCAGCGGGAGCCCACAGATACGCAGTATTTT.

The CDR3 loop reads CASSPSSGRAPDTQYF. The CDR3 DNA is TGTGCCAGCAGCCCGTCTAGCGGGAGGGCCCCAGATACGCAGTATTTT. V gene TRBV7-2 combines with J gene TRBJ2-3, with 12 positions matching TRBD2. Germline CDR1 is SGHTA and CDR2 is FQGNSA. V was pared by 5 bases and J by 4 bases, with 7 bases of the junction left unmatched. This CDR3 spans 16 amino acids.

This clonotype was observed a handful of times. The chain combines TRBV9 with TRBJ2-2; D gene uncertain. Per germline, CDR1 SGDLS and CDR2 YYNGEE. The CDR3 loop spans 14 amino acids. V was trimmed by 3 bases and J by 2 bases, leaving 8 bases between them. The CDR3: CASSANFNTGELFF. For the CDR3, the DNA is TGTGCCAGCAGCGCCAACTTTAACACCGGGGAGCTGTTTTTT.

This clonotype occurred a few times. The chain joins TRBV6-6 to TRBJ2-7; tentative D call: TRBD1 (6 bases). Deletions cut 0 bases from V and 5 bases from J, with 14 bases between. The CDR3 spans 15 residues. The germline V gene encodes CDR1 MNHNY and CDR2 SVGAGI (reference sequence). The CDR3 here is CASSYSGVPGDEQYF. CDR3 DNA sequence: TGTGCCAGCAGTTACTCGGGGGTCCCAGGGGACGAGCAGTACTTC.

This clonotype has more than one count but fewer than ten. CDR3 DNA sequence: TGTGCCAGCAGCCCCAGTGGCCCTGGGGACACTGAAGCTTTCTTT. Protein: CASSPSGPGDTEAFF. This chain connects TRBV7-9 to TRBJ1-1; D is unresolved. CDR1 is SEHNR, CDR2 FQNEAQ, per germline (reference sequence). Trimming removed 5 bases from V and 3 bases from J, with 16 bases in between. The CDR3 contains 15 residues.

This chain links TRBV7-7 with TRBJ2-1, with 7 bases fitting TRBD1. J lost 6 bases, V lost 4 bases, and 3 bases had no gene match. CDR3 length: 13 residues. Germline-derived CDR1 and CDR2 are SSHAT and FNYEAQ (reference sequence). The CDR3 nucleotides read TGTGCCAGCAGCTCGGGACAGCCCAATGAGCAGTTCTTC. Amino acid sequence: CASSSGQPNEQFF.

V is TRBV19 and J is TRBJ1-2; no firm D call. Germline values: CDR1 LNHDA, CDR2 SQIVND (reference sequence). The CDR3 is 12 amino acids. With 1 base removed from V and 8 bases from J, the gap between germline ends came to 8 bases. CDR3 residues: CASSIGPTGYTF. Written as DNA, the CDR3 is TGTGCCAGTAGTATAGGGCCTACCGGCTACACCTTC.

The chain employs TRBV7-9 and TRBJ2-3, with a possible D match to TRBD2 (6 bases). Germline V gene sequence: CDR1 SEHNR, CDR2 FQNEAQ (reference sequence). This CDR3 has 15 amino acids. Trimming left V 3 bases short and J 9 bases short, with 19 bases between. The CDR3 bases are TGTGCCAGCAGCTTCCGGGGGACCACAGATACGACGCAGTATTTT. Translated: CASSFRGTTDTTQYF.

This clonotype was seen a handful of times. This chain connects TRBV19 to TRBJ1-6; no definite D call. Trimming stripped 4 bases from V and 7 bases from J, with 11 bases between. This CDR3 spans 14 amino acids. Per the germline V gene, CDR1 is LNHDA and CDR2 is SQIVND (reference sequence). The CDR3 region has the DNA TGTGCCAGTAGTAGGGAGGATCTCAATTCACCCCTCCACTTT. It translates to CASSREDLNSPLHF.

This chain connects TRBV29-1 to TRBJ2-7; D is possibly TRBD1 (6 bases). V shed 6 bases and J shed 1 base, with 13 bases lying between them. This CDR3 has 13 amino acids. CDR1 SQVTM and CDR2 ANQGSEA come from the germline V gene. The CDR3 nucleotides read TGCAGCGTAGCAGACAGGCGATCCTACGAGCAGTACTTC. Translating gives CSVADRRSYEQYF.

This clonotype showed up just a few times. The chain couples TRBV12-3 or TRBV12-4 to TRBJ1-5; a possible D gene is TRBD1 (5 bases). V was cut by 6 bases and J by 4 bases, with 13 bases left in between. The CDR3 has 14 residues. CDR3 in DNA: TGTGCCAGCAGGCCGGGACGGCGGAATCAGCCCCAGCATTTT. Translated: CASRPGRRNQPQHF.

This clonotype was detected only a few times. The chain links TRBV4-2 to TRBJ2-7; D ambiguous. With 3 bases removed from V and 0 bases from J, the gap between germline ends came to 12 bases. The CDR3 runs to 15 residues. The germline V gene has CDR1 LGHNA and CDR2 YNFKEQ. The CDR3 here is CASSQSSSSSYEQYF. The CDR3 bases are TGTGCCAGCAGCCAGAGCAGCAGTAGCTCCTACGAGCAGTACTTC.

V is TRBV4-3 and J is TRBJ2-5; 12 bases align to TRBD2. CDR3 length: 17 residues. CDR1 is LGHNA and CDR2 is YSLEER in the germline V gene. V lost 1 base and J lost 2; bases outside the gene matches: 5. The CDR3 region has the DNA TGCGCCAGCAGCCAAGTTCTTGGACTAGCGGGACAAGAGACCCAGTACTTC. Amino acid sequence: CASSQVLGLAGQETQYF.

This sequence joins TRBV29-1 and TRBJ2-1; TRBD2 agrees at 10 bases. Germline V lookup: CDR1 SQVTM, CDR2 ANQGSEA. V shed 4 bases, J shed 6 bases, and the junction held 9 bases outside the gene matches. The CDR3 contains 15 residues. CDR3 in amino acids: CSVGDSGRASNEQFF. The CDR3 DNA is TGCAGCGTTGGTGACAGCGGGAGGGCCTCCAATGAGCAGTTCTTC.

The chain is built from TRBV29-1 and TRBJ1-2; 9 bases map to TRBD1. CDR3 length: 17 amino acids. Germline-derived CDR1 and CDR2 are SQVTM and ANQGSEA. V lost 1 base and J lost 4; bases outside the gene matches: 13. CDR3 amino acids: CSVEGRDRVIRSYGYTF. The CDR3 nucleotides are TGCAGCGTTGAAGGACGGGACAGGGTGATAAGGAGCTATGGCTACACCTTC. Based on the CDR3 plus reference TRBV29-1 and TRBJ1-2, the full variable domain is SAVISQKPSRDICQRGTSLTIQCQVDSQVTMMFWYRQQPGQSLTLIATANQGSEATYESGFVIDKFPISRPNLTFSTLTVSNMSPEDSSIYLCSVEGRDRVIRSYGYTFGSGTRLTVV.

This clonotype occurred a few times. The chain couples TRBV9 to TRBJ2-2, with 7 bases that match TRBD2. CDR3 length equals 17 residues. J lost 4 bases, V lost 2 bases, and 11 bases had no gene match. Germline V gene sequence: CDR1 SGDLS, CDR2 YYNGEE. As DNA, the CDR3 is TGTGCCAGCAGCGTCTCCCTTACACAGCGGGGCACCGGGGAGCTGTTTTTT. It translates to CASSVSLTQRGTGELFF. The entire variable domain, with the rest obtained from reference TRBV9 and TRBJ2-2, is as follows: DSGVTQTPKHLITATGQRVTLRCSPRSGDLSVYWYQQSLDQGLQFLIQYYNGEERAKGNILERFSAQQFPDLHSELNLSSLELGDSALYFCASSVSLTQRGTGELFFGEGSRLTVL.

V and J are TRBV5-1 and TRBJ2-7; D is perhaps TRBD1 (5 bases). Per the germline V gene, CDR1 is SGHRS and CDR2 is YFSETQ. Trimming shortened V by 0 bases and J by 0 bases, and 10 bases separated the two germline ends. CDR3 length: 15 amino acids. The CDR3: CASSLGQTDSYEQYF. Here the CDR3 DNA reads TGCGCCAGCAGCTTGGGACAGACAGACTCCTACGAGCAGTACTTC.

This chain links TRBV5-6 with TRBJ2-1, with D perhaps matching TRBD1 or TRBD2 (5 bases each). This CDR3 comprises 13 residues. Trimming pared 1 base from V and 9 bases from J, leaving 11 bases between. Germline CDR1 is SGHDT and CDR2 is YYEEEE. CDR3 region: CASSLWGTVEQFF. As DNA, the CDR3 is TGTGCCAGCAGCTTGTGGGGGACCGTTGAGCAGTTCTTC.

V usage is TRBV24-1 and J usage is TRBJ2-5; D gene ambiguous. V was pared by 8 bases and J by 0 bases, with 6 bases between. The CDR3 has 12 amino acids. The germline V gene has CDR1 KGHDR and CDR2 SFDVKD. CDR3 residues: CATNRDQETQYF. Written as DNA, the CDR3 is TGTGCCACCAACAGAGACCAAGAGACCCAGTACTTC.

The chain is built from TRBV5-4 and TRBJ1-1; perhaps TRBD1 as D (5 bases). V lost 5 bases to trimming and J lost 5 bases, with 16 bases between them. The CDR3 spans 14 residues. The V gene's germline CDR1 is SGHNT and CDR2 YYREEE (reference sequence). CDR3 coding DNA: TGTGCCAGCAGGCTCGGGGGAGGGGTTACTGAAGCTTTCTTT. Translated, it gives CASRLGGGVTEAFF.

The chain is built from TRBV27 and TRBJ1-2, with 9 bases that match TRBD1. The CDR3 has 15 residues. Trimming removed 4 bases from V and 7 bases from J; junction bases left unmatched: 10. Germline loops: CDR1 MNHEY, CDR2 SMNVEV (reference sequence). DNA for the CDR3: TGTGCCAGCAGTTCCCGGACAGGGGCGGTTGCTGGCTACACCTTC. Translation gives CASSSRTGAVAGYTF.

The chain recombines TRBV7-6 with TRBJ2-1; TRBD1 might be the D (6 bases). Germline V gene lookup returns CDR1 SGHVS and CDR2 FNYEAQ. The CDR3 contains 13 residues. V was cut by 5 bases and J by 9 bases, with 14 bases left in between. The CDR3 DNA is TGTGCCAGCAGCCAGAGTGGGGGCCGTGAGCAGTTCTTC. Amino acid sequence: CASSQSGGREQFF.

This chain uses TRBV20-1 with TRBJ2-7; maybe TRBD1 (6 bases). Per germline, CDR1 DFQATT and CDR2 SNEGSKA (reference sequence). The CDR3 extends over 12 amino acids. Trimming left V 5 bases short and J 3 bases short, with 11 bases between. The CDR3 spells CSASDSIYEQYF. In nucleotides, the CDR3 is TGCAGTGCTTCGGACAGCATCTACGAGCAGTACTTC.